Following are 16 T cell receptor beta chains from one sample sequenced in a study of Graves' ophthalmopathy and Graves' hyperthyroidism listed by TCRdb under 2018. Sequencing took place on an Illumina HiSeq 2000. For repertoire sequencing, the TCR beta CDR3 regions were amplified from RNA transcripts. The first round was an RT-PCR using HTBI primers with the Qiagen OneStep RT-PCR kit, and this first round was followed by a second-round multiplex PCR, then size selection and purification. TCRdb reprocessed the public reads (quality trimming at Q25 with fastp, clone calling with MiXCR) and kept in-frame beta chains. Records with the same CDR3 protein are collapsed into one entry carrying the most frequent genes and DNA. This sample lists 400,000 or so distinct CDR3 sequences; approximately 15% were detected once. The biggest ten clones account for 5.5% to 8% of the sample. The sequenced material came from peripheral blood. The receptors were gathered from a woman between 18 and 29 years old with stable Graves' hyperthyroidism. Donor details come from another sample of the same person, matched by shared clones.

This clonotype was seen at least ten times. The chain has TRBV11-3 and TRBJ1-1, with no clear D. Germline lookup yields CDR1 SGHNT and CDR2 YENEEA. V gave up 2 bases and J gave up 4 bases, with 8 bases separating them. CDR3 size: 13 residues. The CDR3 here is CASSLRMFTEAFF. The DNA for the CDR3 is TGTGCCAGCAGCTTAAGGATGTTCACTGAAGCTTTCTTT.

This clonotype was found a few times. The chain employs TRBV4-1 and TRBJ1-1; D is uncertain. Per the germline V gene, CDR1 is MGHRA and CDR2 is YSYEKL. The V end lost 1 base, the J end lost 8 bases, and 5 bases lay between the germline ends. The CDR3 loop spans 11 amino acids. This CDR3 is CASSQATEAFF. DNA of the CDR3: TGCGCCAGCAGCCAAGCGACAGAAGCTTTCTTT.

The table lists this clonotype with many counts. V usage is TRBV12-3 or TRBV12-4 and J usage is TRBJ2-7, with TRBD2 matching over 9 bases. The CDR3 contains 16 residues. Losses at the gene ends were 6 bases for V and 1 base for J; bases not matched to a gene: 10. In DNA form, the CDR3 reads TGTGCCAGCAGCCAATGGGAGCTAGCGGGGTCCTACGAGCAGTACTTC. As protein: CASSQWELAGSYEQYF.

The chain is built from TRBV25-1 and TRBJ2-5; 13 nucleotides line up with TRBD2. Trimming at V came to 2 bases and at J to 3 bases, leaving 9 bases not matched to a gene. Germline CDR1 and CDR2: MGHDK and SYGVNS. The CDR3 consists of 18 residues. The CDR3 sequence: CASSEAGLAGAGKETQYF. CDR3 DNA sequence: TGTGCCAGCAGTGAAGCCGGACTAGCGGGGGCCGGGAAAGAGACCCAGTACTTC. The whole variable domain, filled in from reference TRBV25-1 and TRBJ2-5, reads EADIYQTPRYLVIGTGKKITLECSQTMGHDKMYWYQQDPGMELHLIHYSYGVNSTEKGDLSSESTVSRIRTEHFPLTLESARPSHTSQYLCASSEAGLAGAGKETQYFGPGTRLLVL.

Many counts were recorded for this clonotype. CDR3 nucleotide sequence: TGTGCCAGCAGCCCTAGGGCTAGAAACACCGGGGAGCTGTTTTTT. The encoded protein is CASSPRARNTGELFF. The chain carries TRBV12-3 or TRBV12-4 and TRBJ2-2; D uncertain. V was cut by 6 bases and J by 2 bases, with 13 bases left in between. The CDR3 is made up of 15 amino acids.

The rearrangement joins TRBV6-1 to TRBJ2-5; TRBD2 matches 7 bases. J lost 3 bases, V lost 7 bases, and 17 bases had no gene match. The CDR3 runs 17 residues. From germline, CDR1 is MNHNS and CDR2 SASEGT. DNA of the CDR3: TGTGCCAGCACTGGGAGGGCATCGGTGGGGTTTAAAGAGACCCAGTACTTC. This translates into CASTGRASVGFKETQYF.

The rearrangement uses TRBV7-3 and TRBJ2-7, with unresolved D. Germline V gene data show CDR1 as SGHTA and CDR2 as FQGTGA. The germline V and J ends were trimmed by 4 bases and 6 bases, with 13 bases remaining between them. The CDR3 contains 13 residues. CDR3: CASSSSQDSEQYF. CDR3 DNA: TGTGCCAGCAGCTCATCCCAGGATTCCGAGCAGTACTTC. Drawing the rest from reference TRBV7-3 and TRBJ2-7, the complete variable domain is GAGVSQTPSNKVTEKGKYVELRCDPISGHTALYWYRQSLGQGPEFLIYFQGTGAADDSGLPNDRFFAVRPEGSVSTLKIQRTERGDSAVYLCASSSSQDSEQYFGPGTRLTVT.

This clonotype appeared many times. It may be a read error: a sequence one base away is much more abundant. The CDR3 here is CASSQGASYGYTF. In nucleotides, the CDR3 is TGTGCCAGCTCCCAGGGAGCTAGCTATGGCTACACCTTC. The V and J genes are TRBV6-5 and TRBJ1-2, with a possible D match to TRBD1 (5 bases). V lost 8 bases, J lost 4 bases, and 14 bases lay in between. The CDR3 totals 13 residues. Germline-derived CDR1 and CDR2 are MNHEY and SVGAGI.

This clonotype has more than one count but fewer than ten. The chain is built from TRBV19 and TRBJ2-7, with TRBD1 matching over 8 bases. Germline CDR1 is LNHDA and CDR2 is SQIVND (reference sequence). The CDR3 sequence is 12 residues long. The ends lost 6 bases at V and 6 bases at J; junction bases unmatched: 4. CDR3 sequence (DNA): TGTGCCAGTAGGGACAGGGATCGCGAGCAGTACTTC. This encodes CASRDRDREQYF.

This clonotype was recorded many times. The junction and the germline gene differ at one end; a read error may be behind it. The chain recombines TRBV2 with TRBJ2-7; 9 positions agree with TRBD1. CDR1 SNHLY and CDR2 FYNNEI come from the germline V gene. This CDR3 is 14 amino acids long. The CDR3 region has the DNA TGTGCCAGCAGTGCAAACTGGGCCGGGACAGGGAGGCACTTC. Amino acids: CASSANWAGTGRHF.

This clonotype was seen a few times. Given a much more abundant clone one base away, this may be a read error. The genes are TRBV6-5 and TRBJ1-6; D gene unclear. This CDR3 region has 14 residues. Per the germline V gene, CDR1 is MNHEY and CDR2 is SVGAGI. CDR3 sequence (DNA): TGTGCCAGCAGTTACGGGGAACATAATTCACACCTCCACTTT. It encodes CASSYGEHNSHLHF.

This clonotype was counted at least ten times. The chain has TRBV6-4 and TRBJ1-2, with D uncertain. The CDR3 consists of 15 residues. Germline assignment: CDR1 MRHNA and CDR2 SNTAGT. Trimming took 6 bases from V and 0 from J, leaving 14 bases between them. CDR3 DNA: TGTGCCAGCAGGGAATCAAGGAACTCTAACTATGGCTACACCTTC. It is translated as CASRESRNSNYGYTF.

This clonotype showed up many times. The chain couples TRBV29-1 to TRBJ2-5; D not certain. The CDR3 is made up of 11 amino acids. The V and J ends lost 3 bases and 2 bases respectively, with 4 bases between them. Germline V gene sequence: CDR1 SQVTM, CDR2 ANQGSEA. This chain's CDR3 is CSVDNQETQYF. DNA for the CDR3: TGCAGCGTTGATAATCAAGAGACCCAGTACTTC.

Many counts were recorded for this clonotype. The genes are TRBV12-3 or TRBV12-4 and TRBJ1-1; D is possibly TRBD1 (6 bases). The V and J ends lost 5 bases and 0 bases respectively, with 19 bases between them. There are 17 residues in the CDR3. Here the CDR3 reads CASSTIIQGSMNTEAFF. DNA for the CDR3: TGTGCCAGCAGTACTATAATACAGGGTTCGATGAACACTGAAGCTTTCTTT.

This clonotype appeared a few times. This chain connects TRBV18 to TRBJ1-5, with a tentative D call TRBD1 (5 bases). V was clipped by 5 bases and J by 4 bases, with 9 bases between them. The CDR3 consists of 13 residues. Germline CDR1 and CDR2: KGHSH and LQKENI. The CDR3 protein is CASSGANNQPQHF. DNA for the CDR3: TGTGCCAGCTCAGGGGCTAATAATCAGCCCCAGCATTTT. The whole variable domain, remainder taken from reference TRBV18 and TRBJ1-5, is NAGVMQNPRHLVRRRGQEARLRCSPMKGHSHVYWYRQLPEEGLKFMVYLQKENIIDESGMPKERFSAEFPKEGPSILRIQQVVRGDSAAYFCASSGANNQPQHFGDGTRLSIL.

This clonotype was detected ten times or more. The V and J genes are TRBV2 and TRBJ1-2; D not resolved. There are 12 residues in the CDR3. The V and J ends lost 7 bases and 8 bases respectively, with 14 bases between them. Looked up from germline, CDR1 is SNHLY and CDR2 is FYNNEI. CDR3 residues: CASTGLRRGYTF. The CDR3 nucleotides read TGTGCCAGCACTGGACTCAGAAGGGGCTACACCTTC. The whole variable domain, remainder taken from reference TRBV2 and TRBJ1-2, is EPEVTQTPSHQVTQMGQEVILRCVPISNHLYFYWYRQILGQKVEFLVSFYNNEISEKSEIFDDQFSVERPDGSNFTLKIRSTKLEDSAMYFCASTGLRRGYTFGSGTRLTVV.